The 4 T cell receptor beta chains listed next were all sequenced from one sample in a study of CD8+ T cells in alopecia areata. Following RNA extraction, reverse transcription yielded cDNA that acted as the sequencing template. Produced via immunoSEQ multiplex PCR; TCRdb's table is partial and in-frame only. The sample lists around 120,000 clones; 35% to 45% were seen once. Sequencing was done on a sample of CD4+ T cells sorted from blood. These receptors all come from a human donor with alopecia areata.

The chain has TRBV4-3 and TRBJ2-4; tentatively, D is TRBD2 (6 bases). The CDR3 covers 15 residues. Germline CDR1 LGHNA, CDR2 YSLEER. Trimming cost V 0 bases and J 8 bases, with 14 bases left between them. The CDR3 nucleotides are TGCGCCAGCAGCCAAGATAAAAGAAGGGACTACATTCAGTACTTC. Translation: CASSQDKRRDYIQYF.

J is TRBJ1-5 and V is TRBV6-6; D is unclear. Deletions cut 5 bases from V and 0 bases from J, with 14 bases between. This CDR3 region has 16 residues. Germline loops: CDR1 MNHNY, CDR2 SVGAGI (reference sequence). The CDR3 DNA reads as TGTGCCAGCAGTACGAAAGGATTTTATAGCAATCAGCCCCAGCATTTT. Its translation: CASSTKGFYSNQPQHF.

The rearrangement joins TRBV30 to TRBJ2-6; the D gene is possibly TRBD1 (6 bases). With 2 bases removed from V and 4 bases from J, the gap between germline ends came to 12 bases. Germline V gives CDR1 GTSNPN, CDR2 SVGIG (reference sequence). This CDR3 contains 15 residues. CDR3: CAWSQGLVGANVLTF. In DNA, the CDR3 is TGTGCCTGGAGTCAGGGGTTGGTAGGGGCCAACGTCCTGACTTTC.

For the CDR3, the DNA is TGCGCGGGGGCCCAAGCTAACACTGAAGCTTTCTTT. Its protein is CAGAQANTEAFF. The V call is TRBV29-1, the J call TRBJ1-1; tentative D call: TRBD1 (6 bases). In germline, CDR1 is SQVTM, CDR2 ANQGSEA. CDR3 length equals 12 residues.